This passage covers 4 T cell receptor beta chains from one sample sequenced in a study of cytomegalovirus exposure and HLA in healthy donors. Profiling relied on immunoSEQ multiplex PCR, and the TCRdb table lists in-frame clones only, not all of them. The data show under 300,000 clones, approximately 83% seen once. The source material was PBMCs. The receptors were sampled from a woman younger than 45 in good health and CMV-seropositive.

The V call is TRBV5-1, the J call TRBJ2-3; possible D gene TRBD1, 5 bases. Germline V gene lookup returns CDR1 SGHRS and CDR2 YFSETQ. This CDR3 spans 15 amino acids. V lost 5 bases, J lost 3 bases, and 16 bases lay in between. CDR3: CASSRGISETDTQYF. CDR3 DNA sequence: TGCGCCAGCAGTAGGGGTATCAGTGAGACAGATACGCAGTATTTT.

This clone was found once. This chain joins TRBV28 and TRBJ2-1; 9 bases fit TRBD2. Unmatched junction bases numbered 10, after V lost 6 bases and J lost 4 bases. The CDR3 totals 16 residues. Looked up from germline, CDR1 is MDHEN and CDR2 is SYDVKM. CDR3 loop: CASRTAETSGYNEQFF. CDR3 nucleotide sequence: TGTGCCAGCAGGACTGCCGAGACTAGCGGATACAATGAGCAGTTCTTC.

This chain connects TRBV19 to TRBJ2-1; 9 bases are shared with TRBD2. CDR1 and CDR2 from the germline V gene are LNHDA and SQIVND (reference sequence). Trimming took 5 bases from V and 4 from J; bases not matched to a gene: 6. The CDR3 covers 15 residues. For the CDR3, the DNA is TGTGCCAGTAGTCTTAGCGGGAGCGAATACAATGAGCAGTTCTTC. The encoded protein is CASSLSGSEYNEQFF.

The chain combines TRBV28 with TRBJ1-1, with TRBD1 matching 7 bases. The V gene's germline CDR1 is MDHEN and CDR2 SYDVKM. The trim removed 5 bases at V and 4 bases at J, leaving 10 bases unmatched. The CDR3 contains 15 residues. The CDR3 DNA reads TGTGCCAGCAGTGACCTTGCCAGGGGGTTCACTGAAGCTTTCTTT. Protein sequence: CASSDLARGFTEAFF.